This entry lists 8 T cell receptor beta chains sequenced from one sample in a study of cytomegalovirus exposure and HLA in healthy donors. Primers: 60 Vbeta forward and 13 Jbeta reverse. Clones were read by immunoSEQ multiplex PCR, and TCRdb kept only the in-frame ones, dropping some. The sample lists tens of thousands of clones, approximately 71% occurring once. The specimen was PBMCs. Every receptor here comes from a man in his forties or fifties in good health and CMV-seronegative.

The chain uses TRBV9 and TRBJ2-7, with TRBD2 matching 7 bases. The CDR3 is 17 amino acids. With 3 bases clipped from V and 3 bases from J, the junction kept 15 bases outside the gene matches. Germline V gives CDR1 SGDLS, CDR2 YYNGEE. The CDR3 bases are TGTGCCAGCAGCGAGAGAAGCGGGACGTCTCTCTTCTACGAGCAGTACTTC. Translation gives CASSERSGTSLFYEQYF.

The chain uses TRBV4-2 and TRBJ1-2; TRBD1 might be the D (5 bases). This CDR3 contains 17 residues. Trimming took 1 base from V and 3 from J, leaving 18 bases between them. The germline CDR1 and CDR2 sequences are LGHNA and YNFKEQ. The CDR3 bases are TGTGCCAGCAGCCAAGCCGGCGGGGCTCCGGGCTACTATGGCTACACCTTC. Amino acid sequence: CASSQAGGAPGYYGYTF.

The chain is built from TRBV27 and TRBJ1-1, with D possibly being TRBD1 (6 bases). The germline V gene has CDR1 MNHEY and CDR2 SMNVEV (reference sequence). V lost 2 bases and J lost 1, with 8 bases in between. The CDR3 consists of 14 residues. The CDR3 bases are TGTGCCAGCAGTTTACGGGACACGAACACTGAAGCTTTCTTT. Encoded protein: CASSLRDTNTEAFF.

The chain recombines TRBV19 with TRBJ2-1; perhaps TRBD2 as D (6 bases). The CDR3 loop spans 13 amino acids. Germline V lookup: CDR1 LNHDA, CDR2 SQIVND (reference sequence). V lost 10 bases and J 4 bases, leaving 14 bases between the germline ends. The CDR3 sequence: CATTSGRYNEQFF. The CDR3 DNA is TGTGCCACAACGAGCGGGCGATACAATGAGCAGTTCTTC.

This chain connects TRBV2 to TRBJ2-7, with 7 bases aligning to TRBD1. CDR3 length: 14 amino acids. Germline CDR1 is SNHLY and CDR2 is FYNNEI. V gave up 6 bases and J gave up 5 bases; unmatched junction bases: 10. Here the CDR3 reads CASREAGTDHEQYF. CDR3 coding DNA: TGTGCCAGCAGGGAGGCCGGGACAGACCACGAGCAGTACTTC.

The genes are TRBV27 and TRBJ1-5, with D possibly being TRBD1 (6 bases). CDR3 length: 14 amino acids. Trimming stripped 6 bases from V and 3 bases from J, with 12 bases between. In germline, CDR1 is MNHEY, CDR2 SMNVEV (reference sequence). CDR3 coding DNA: TGTGCCAGCAGGACGGGACAAAACAATCAGCCCCAGCATTTT. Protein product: CASRTGQNNQPQHF.

CDR3 sequence reads: CASRQVGGPTDTQYF. The DNA of the CDR3 is TGTGCAAGTCGCCAAGTGGGGGGACCCACAGATACGCAGTATTTT. The V gene is TRBV12-2, the J gene TRBJ2-3; TRBD2 was called by the table and not checked on the DNA. TRBV12-2 is classified as a pseudogene. The CDR3 is 15 amino acids.

For the CDR3, the DNA is TGTGCTAGTGGTTTCTGGCTTCTTTATGGCTACACCTTC. It is translated as CASGFWLLYGYTF. The V and J genes are TRBV12-5 and TRBJ1-2; the D is unclear. Trimming left V 3 bases short and J 5 bases short, with 10 bases between. Germline values: CDR1 LGHNT, CDR2 FRNRAP. This CDR3 region has 13 residues.